The entry below gives a single T cell receptor (beta chain) sequence along with its context. What it binds is not known. These data originate in a study of shared clonotypes between healthy human individuals. The CDR3 extends over 13 amino acids. Germline-derived CDR1 and CDR2 are SNHLY and FYNNEI. V lost 7 bases and J lost 6, with 15 bases in between. Study-level findings and limits: Even with large depth, rarefaction showed that sorted-subset sequencing was incomplete.

For each subset, genomic DNA was distributed in equal portions over several immunoSEQ plates. The assay was immunoSEQ multiplex PCR, and TCRdb's table has in-frame clones only and misses some. The sample includes 500,000 or so clones, 90% to 96% seen only once; the top ten take around 0.066%. Input material: naive CD4+ T cells sorted from blood. Subset reported: CD45RA+ positively selected. The receptor was isolated from a woman aged 25 to 39 in good health. V gene TRBV2 combines with J gene TRBJ1-2, with a weak D call TRBD1 (5 bases). The CDR3 region is CASKEGIWHGYTF. In DNA, the CDR3 is TGTGCCAGCAAAGAGGGGATCTGGCATGGCTACACCTTC.